The clone carrying this T cell receptor (beta chain) was picked up many times. This sample is drawn from a study of metastatic and nonmetastatic thyroid tumors. MiXCR reprocessed the PCR reads for TCRdb. The table lists around 59,000 clones, about 16% of them singletons. Every patient was untreated before thyroid surgery. The V end lost 5 bases, the J end lost 4 bases, and 8 bases lay between the germline ends. Germline-derived CDR1 and CDR2 are MNHEY and SMNVEV (reference sequence). The CDR3 has 13 amino acids. The TCR originated in a male donor with papillary thyroid cancer or a benign thyroid nodule (not recorded which). Some clones in this sample may be carry-over from other donors' samples. This chain joins TRBV27 and TRBJ2-2; D is unclear. Input material: blood. This chain's CDR3 is CASSPLATGELFF. DNA of the CDR3: TGTGCCAGCAGTCCCCTGGCCACCGGGGAGCTGTTTTTT.